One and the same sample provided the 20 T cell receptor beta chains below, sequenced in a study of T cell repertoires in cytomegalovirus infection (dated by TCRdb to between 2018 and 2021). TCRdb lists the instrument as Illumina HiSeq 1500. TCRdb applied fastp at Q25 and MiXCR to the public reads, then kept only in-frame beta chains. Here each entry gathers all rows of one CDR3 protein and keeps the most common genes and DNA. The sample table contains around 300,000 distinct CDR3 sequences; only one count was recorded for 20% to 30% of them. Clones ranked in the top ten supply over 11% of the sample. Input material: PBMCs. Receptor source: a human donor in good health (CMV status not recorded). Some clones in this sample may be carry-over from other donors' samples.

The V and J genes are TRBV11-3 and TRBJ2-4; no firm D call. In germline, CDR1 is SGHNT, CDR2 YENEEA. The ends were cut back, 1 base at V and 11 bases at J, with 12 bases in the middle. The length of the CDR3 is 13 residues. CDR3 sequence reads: CASSLAAGQVQYF. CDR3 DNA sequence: TGTGCCAGCAGCTTAGCCGCCGGCCAGGTTCAGTACTTC.

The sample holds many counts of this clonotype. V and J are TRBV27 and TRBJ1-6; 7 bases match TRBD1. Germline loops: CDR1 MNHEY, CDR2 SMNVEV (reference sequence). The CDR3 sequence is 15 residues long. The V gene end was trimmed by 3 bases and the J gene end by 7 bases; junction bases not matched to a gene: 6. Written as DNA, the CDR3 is TGTGCCAGCAGTTTTCGACAGGGAAACAATTCACCCCTCCACTTT. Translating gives CASSFRQGNNSPLHF.

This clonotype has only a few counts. In DNA form, the CDR3 reads TGTGCCAGCAGCCCGACAGCGCCTGGGGCCAACGTCCTGACTTTC. Its translation: CASSPTAPGANVLTF. The V gene is TRBV7-9, the J gene TRBJ2-6, with D possibly matching TRBD1 (5 bases). V lost 5 bases and J lost 2, with 10 bases in between. There are 15 residues in the CDR3. In germline, CDR1 is SEHNR, CDR2 FQNEAQ (reference sequence).

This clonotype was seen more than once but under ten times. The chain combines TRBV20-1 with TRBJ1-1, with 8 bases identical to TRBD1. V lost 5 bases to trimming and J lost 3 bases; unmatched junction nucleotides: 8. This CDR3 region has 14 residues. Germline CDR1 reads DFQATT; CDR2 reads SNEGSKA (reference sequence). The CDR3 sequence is CSAGRGPLDTEAFF. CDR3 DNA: TGCAGTGCTGGCAGGGGGCCCCTGGACACTGAAGCTTTCTTT.

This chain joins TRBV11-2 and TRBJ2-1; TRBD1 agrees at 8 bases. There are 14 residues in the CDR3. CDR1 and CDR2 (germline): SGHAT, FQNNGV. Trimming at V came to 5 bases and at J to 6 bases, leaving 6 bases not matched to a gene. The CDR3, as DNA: TGTGCCAGCAGCCGGGGACAGGTAGGCAATGAGCAGTTCTTC. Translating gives CASSRGQVGNEQFF.

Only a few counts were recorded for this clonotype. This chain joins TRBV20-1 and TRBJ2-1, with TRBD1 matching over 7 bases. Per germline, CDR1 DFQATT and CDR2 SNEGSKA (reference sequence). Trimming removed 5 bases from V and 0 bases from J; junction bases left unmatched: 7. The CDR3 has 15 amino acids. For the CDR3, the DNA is TGCAGTGCTCACAGGGGAAAGAGCTCCTACAATGAGCAGTTCTTC. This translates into CSAHRGKSSYNEQFF.

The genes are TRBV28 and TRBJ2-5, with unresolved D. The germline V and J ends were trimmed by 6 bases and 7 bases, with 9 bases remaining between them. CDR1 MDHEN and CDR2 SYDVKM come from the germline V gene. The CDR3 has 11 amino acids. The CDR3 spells CASSYRGTQYF. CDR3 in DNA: TGTGCCAGCAGCTACCGAGGGACCCAGTACTTC.

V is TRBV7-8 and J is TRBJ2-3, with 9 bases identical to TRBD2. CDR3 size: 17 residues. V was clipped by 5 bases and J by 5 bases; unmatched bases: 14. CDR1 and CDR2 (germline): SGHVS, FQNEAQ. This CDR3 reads CASSLLAREGWIDTQYF. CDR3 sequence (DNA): TGTGCCAGCAGCCTGCTAGCGCGGGAGGGTTGGATAGATACGCAGTATTTT.

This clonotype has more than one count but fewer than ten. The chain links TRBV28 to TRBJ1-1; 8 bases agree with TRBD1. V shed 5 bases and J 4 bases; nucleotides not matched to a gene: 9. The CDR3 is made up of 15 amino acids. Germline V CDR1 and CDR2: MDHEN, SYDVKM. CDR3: CASSPPRTGSTEAFF. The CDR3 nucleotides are TGTGCCAGCAGTCCTCCCCGGACAGGGAGCACTGAAGCTTTCTTT.

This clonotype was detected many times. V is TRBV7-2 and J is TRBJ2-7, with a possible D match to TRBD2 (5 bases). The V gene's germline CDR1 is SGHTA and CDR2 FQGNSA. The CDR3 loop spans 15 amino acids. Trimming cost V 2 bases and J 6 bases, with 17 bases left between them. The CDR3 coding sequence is TGTGCCAGCAGCTTAAGAAGTGGGAGAATCCCCGAGCAGTACTTC. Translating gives CASSLRSGRIPEQYF.

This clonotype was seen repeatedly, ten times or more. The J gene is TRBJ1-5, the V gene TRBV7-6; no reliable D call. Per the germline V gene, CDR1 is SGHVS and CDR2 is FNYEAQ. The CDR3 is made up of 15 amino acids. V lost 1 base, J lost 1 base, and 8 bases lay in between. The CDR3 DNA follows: TGTGCCAGCAGCTTAGTTGCTGGGAGCAATCAGCCCCAGCATTTT. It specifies CASSLVAGSNQPQHF.

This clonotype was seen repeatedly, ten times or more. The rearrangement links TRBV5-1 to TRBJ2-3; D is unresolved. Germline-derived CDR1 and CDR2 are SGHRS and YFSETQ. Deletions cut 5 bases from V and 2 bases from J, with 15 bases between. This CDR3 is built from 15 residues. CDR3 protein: CASRLSWGLTDTQYF. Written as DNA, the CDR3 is TGCGCCAGCAGATTAAGCTGGGGTCTCACAGATACGCAGTATTTT.

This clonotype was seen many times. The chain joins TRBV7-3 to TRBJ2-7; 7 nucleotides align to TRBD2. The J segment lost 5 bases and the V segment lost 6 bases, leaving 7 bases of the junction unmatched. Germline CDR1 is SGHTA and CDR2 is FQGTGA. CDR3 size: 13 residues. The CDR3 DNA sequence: TGTGCCAGCAGGTTCGCGGGAGCCAACGAGCAGTACTTC. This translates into CASRFAGANEQYF. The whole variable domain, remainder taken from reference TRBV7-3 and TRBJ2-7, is GAGVSQTPSNKVTEKGKYVELRCDPISGHTALYWYRQSLGQGPEFLIYFQGTGAADDSGLPNDRFFAVRPEGSVSTLKIQRTERGDSAVYLCASRFAGANEQYFGPGTRLTVT.

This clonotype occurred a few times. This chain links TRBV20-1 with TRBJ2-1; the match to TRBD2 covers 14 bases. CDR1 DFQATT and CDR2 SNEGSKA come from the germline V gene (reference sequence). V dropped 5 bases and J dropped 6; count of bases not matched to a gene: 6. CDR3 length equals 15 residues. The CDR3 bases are TGCAGTGCTCATCAGACTAGCGGGAGGGCCAATGAGCAGTTCTTC. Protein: CSAHQTSGRANEQFF.

The CDR3 protein is CASSLGTGFEQFF. The CDR3 nucleotides are TGTGCCAGCAGCTTAGGAACAGGGTTTGAGCAGTTCTTC. The rearrangement uses TRBV7-6 and TRBJ2-1; D may be TRBD1 (6 bases). The CDR3 sequence is 13 residues long. CDR1 and CDR2 from the germline V gene are SGHVS and FNYEAQ. Trimming took off 1 base at V and 9 bases at J, with 10 bases between the two ends.

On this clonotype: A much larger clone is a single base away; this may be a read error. The CDR3 is CASRRVGTEAFF. In DNA, the CDR3 is TGTGCCAGCAGAAGGGTGGGCACTGAAGCTTTCTTT. This chain uses TRBV12-3 or TRBV12-4 with TRBJ1-1; D unresolved. V shed 6 bases and J shed 4 bases, with 9 bases lying between them. There are 12 residues in the CDR3.

The CDR3 here is CASSPSLRGGQETQYF. In DNA, the CDR3 is TGTGCCAGCAGCCCCTCGTTGCGCGGGGGTCAAGAGACCCAGTACTTC. The chain employs TRBV6-1 and TRBJ2-5, with TRBD2 identical over 7 bases. This CDR3 is built from 16 residues. V lost 6 bases to trimming and J lost 2 bases; unmatched junction nucleotides: 12. Per germline, CDR1 MNHNS and CDR2 SASEGT.

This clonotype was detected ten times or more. This chain's CDR3 is CASSPLGGVGGELFF. For the CDR3, the DNA is TGTGCCAGCAGCCCCCTCGGGGGTGTCGGCGGGGAGCTGTTTTTT. V usage is TRBV7-2 and J usage is TRBJ2-2, with D tentatively TRBD2 (6 bases). The CDR3 runs 15 residues. V lost 5 bases, J lost 7 bases, and 17 bases lay in between. CDR1 is SGHTA and CDR2 is FQGNSA in the germline V gene.

The CDR3 coding sequence is TGTGCCAGCAGTGGGACAGCAGAGACCCAGTACTTC. As protein: CASSGTAETQYF. The rearrangement uses TRBV28 and TRBJ2-5, with 7 bases aligning to TRBD1. Germline V gives CDR1 MDHEN, CDR2 SYDVKM. Trimming at V came to 5 bases and at J to 4 bases, leaving 1 base not matched to a gene. This CDR3 has 12 amino acids.

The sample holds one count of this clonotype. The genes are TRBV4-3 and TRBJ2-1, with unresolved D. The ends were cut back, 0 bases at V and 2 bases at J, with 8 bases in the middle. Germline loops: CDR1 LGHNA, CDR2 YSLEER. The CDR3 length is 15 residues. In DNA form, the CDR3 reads TGCGCCAGCAGCCAAGATTTACTACCCTACAATGAGCAGTTCTTC. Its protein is CASSQDLLPYNEQFF.